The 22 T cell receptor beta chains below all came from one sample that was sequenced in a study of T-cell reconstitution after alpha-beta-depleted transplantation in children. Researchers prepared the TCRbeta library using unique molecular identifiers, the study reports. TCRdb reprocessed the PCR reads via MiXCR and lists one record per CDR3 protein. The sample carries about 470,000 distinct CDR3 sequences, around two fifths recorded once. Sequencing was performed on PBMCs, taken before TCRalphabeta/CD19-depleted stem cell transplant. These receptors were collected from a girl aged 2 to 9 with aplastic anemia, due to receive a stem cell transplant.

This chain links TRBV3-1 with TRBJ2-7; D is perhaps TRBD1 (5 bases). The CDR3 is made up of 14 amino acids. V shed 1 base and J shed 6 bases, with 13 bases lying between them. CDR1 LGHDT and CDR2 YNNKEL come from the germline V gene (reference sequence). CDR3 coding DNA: TGTGCCAGCAGCCAAGGACAGACACTGGGCGAGCAGTACTTC. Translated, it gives CASSQGQTLGEQYF.

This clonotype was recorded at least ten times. This CDR3 reads CASSLTGLLTDTQYF. The CDR3 nucleotides are TGTGCCAGCAGCCTAACGGGACTCCTCACAGATACGCAGTATTTT. The chain couples TRBV7-2 to TRBJ2-3; TRBD2 might be the D (6 bases). CDR3 size: 15 residues. V dropped 5 bases and J dropped 2 bases, with 14 bases sitting between them. The germline V gene has CDR1 SGHTA and CDR2 FQGNSA. Complete variable domain (other parts from reference TRBV7-2 and TRBJ2-3): GAGVSQSPSNKVTEKGKDVELRCDPISGHTALYWYRQSLGQGLEFLIYFQGNSAPDKSGLPSDRFSAERTGGSVSTLTIQRTQQEDSAVYLCASSLTGLLTDTQYFGPGTRLTVL.

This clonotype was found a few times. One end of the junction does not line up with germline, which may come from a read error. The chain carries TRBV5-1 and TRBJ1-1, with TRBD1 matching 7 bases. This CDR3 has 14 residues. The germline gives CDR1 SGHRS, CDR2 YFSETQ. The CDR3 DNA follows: TGCCCCAGCAGCTACCGGGACAGTGACACTGAAGCTTTCTTT. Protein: CPSSYRDSDTEAFF.

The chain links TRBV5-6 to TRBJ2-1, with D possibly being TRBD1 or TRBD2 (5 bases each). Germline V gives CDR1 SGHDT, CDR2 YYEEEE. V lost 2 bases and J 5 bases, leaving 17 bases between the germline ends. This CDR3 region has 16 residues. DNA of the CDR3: TGTGCCAGCAGCTTCCCGGGACGTCCGTCCAACAATGAGCAGTTCTTC. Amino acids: CASSFPGRPSNNEQFF.

The CDR3 is CSAWDNSGNTIYF. The CDR3 DNA reads TGCAGTGCTTGGGACAACTCTGGAAACACCATATATTTT. V usage is TRBV20-1 and J usage is TRBJ1-3, with D possibly matching TRBD1 (6 bases). The CDR3 covers 13 residues. Trimming took 5 bases from V and 0 from J, leaving 8 bases between them. The germline V gene has CDR1 DFQATT and CDR2 SNEGSKA (reference sequence).

The CDR3 loop is CAGATGSTDTQYF. For the CDR3, the DNA is TGCGCCGGAGCTACAGGGAGCACAGATACGCAGTATTTT. The V gene is TRBV5-1, the J gene TRBJ2-3; a weak D match, TRBD1 (6 bases). Germline V lookup: CDR1 SGHRS, CDR2 YFSETQ. Deletions cut 10 bases from V and 0 bases from J, with 12 bases between. The CDR3 totals 13 residues.

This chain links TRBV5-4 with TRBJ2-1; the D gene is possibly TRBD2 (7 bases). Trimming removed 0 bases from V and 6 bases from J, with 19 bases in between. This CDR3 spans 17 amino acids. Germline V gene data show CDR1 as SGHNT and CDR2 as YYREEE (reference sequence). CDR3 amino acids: CASSLVMGGTTINEQFF. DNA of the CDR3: TGTGCCAGCAGCTTGGTCATGGGGGGGACAACGATCAATGAGCAGTTCTTC.

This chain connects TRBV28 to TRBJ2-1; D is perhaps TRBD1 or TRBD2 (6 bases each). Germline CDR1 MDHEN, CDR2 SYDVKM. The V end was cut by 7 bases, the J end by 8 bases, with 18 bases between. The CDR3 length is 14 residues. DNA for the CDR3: TGTGCCAGCAACTCGGGGGCAGGTCGGGATGAGCAGTTCTTC. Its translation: CASNSGAGRDEQFF. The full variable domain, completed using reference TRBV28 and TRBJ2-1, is DVKVTQSSRYLVKRTGEKVFLECVQDMDHENMFWYRQDPGLGLRLIYFSYDVKMKEKGDIPEGYSVSREKKERFSLILESASTNQTSMYLCASNSGAGRDEQFFGPGTRLTVL.

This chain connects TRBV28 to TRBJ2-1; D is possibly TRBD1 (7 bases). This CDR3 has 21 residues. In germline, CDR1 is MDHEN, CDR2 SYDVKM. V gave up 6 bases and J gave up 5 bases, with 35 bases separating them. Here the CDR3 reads CASSPLATRQGGLGRHNEQFF. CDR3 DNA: TGTGCCAGCAGCCCACTAGCTACCCGACAGGGTGGGTTGGGGCGCCACAATGAGCAGTTCTTC.

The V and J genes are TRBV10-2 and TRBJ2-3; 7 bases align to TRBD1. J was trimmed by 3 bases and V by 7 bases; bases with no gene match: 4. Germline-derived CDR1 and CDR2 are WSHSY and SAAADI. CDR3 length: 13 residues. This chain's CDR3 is CASTDRETDTQYF. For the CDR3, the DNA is TGCGCCAGCACCGACAGGGAGACAGATACGCAGTATTTT.

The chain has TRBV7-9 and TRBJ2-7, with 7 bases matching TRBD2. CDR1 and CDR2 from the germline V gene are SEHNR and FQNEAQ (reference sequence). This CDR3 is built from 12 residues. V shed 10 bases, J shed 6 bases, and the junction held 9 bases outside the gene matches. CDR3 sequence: CATDGGTTEQYF. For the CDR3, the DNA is TGTGCCACCGACGGGGGGACTACCGAGCAGTACTTC.

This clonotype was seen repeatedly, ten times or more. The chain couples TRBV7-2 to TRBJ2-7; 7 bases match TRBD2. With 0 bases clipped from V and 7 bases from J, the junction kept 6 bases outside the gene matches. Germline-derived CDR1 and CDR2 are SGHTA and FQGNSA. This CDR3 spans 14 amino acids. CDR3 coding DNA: TGTGCCAGCAGCTTAGCGGGAGGGCCGGGAGAGCAGTACTTC. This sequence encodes CASSLAGGPGEQYF.

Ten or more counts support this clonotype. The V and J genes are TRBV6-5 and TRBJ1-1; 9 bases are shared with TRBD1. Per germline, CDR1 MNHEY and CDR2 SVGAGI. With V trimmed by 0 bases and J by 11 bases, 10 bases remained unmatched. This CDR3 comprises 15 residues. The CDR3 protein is CASSYSGQGNTEAFF. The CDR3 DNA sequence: TGTGCCAGCAGTTACTCCGGACAGGGGAATACAGAGGCTTTCTTT.

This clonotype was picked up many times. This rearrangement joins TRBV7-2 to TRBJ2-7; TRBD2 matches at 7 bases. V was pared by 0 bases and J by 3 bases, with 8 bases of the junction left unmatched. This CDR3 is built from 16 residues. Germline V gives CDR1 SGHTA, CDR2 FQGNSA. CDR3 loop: CASSLAAGNAGYEQYF. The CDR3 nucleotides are TGTGCCAGCAGCTTAGCAGCGGGAAACGCGGGCTACGAGCAGTACTTC.

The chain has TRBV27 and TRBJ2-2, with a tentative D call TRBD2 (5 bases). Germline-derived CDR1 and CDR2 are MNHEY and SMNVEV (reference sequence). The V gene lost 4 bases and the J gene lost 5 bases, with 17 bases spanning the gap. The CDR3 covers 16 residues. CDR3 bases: TGTGCCAGCAGTTCCTTTTTTCGTGTAGCGACCGGGGAGCTGTTTTTT. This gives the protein CASSSFFRVATGELFF.

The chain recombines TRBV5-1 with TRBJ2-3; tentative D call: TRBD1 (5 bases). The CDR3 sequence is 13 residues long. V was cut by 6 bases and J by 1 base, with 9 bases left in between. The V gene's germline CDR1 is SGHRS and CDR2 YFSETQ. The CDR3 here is CASKWGGTDTQYF. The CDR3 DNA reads TGCGCCAGCAAGTGGGGCGGCACAGATACGCAGTATTTT.

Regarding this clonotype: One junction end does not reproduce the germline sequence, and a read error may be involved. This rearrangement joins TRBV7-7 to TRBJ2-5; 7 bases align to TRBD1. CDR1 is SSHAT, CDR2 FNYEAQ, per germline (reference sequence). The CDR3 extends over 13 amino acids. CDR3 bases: TGTGCTAGCAGCCAAGACAGGGATGGGACCCAGTACTTC. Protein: CASSQDRDGTQYF.

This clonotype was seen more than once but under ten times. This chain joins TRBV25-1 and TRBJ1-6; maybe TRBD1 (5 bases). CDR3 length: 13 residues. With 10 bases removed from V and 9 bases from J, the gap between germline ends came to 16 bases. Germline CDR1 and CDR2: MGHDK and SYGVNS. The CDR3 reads CAIRPGPLSPLHF. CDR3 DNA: TGTGCCATCAGACCGGGACCCCTTTCACCCCTCCACTTT.

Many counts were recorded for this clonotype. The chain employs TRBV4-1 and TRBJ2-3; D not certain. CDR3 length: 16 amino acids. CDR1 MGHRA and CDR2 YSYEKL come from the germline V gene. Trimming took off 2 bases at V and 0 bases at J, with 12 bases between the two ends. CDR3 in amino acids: CASSQPDRISTDTQYF. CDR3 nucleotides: TGCGCCAGCAGCCAACCTGACCGGATTAGCACAGATACGCAGTATTTT.

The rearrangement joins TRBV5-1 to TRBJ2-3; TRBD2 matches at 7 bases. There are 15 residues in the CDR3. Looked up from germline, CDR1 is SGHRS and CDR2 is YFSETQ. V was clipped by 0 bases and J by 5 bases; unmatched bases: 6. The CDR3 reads CASSLAGLAGDTQYF. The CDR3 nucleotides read TGCGCCAGCAGCTTGGCGGGTTTAGCGGGAGATACGCAGTATTTT.

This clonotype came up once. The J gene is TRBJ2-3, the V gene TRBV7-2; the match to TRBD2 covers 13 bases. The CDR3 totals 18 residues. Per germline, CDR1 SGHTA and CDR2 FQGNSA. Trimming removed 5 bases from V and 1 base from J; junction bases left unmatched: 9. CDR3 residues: CASSLGTSGAFRTDTQYF. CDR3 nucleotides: TGTGCCAGCAGCCTTGGGACTAGCGGGGCCTTTCGCACAGATACGCAGTATTTT.

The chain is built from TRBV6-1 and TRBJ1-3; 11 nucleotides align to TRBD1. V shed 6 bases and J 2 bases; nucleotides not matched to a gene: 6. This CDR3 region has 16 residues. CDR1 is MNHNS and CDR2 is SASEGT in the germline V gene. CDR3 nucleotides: TGTGCCAGCAGGGGGACAGGGGGTTGGGCTGGAAACACCATATATTTT. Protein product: CASRGTGGWAGNTIYF.